The table lists the clone carrying this T cell receptor (beta chain) with a count of one. As originally analysed: Researchers report that nucleated cell counts were estimated from reference gene primer amplification. Generated by immunoSEQ multiplex PCR, the TCRdb table keeps only in-frame clones and is missing some. V and J calls and clone size are as listed in that table; D and trimming were resolved from the DNA. The sample includes tens of thousands of clones, 80% to 90% seen only once; the top ten take 1% to 1.5%. Trimming stripped 4 bases from V and 8 bases from J, with 18 bases between. The length of the CDR3 is 15 residues. Germline loops: CDR1 SGHRS, CDR2 YFSETQ. The data are from a study of blood T cell repertoires in COVID-19. For the study at large: Acute and convalescent COVID-19 specimens originated in the United States, Italy and Spain. Sample material is recorded as cDNA or gDNA derived from T cells, B-cell-depleted T cells, or PBMCs.

The rearrangement links TRBV5-1 to TRBJ1-4; D is perhaps TRBD1 (6 bases). Sequencing was carried out using peripheral blood. The clonotype was recovered from a woman older than 75 with acute or convalescent COVID-19. The CDR3 DNA sequence: TGCGCCAGCAGCGAGGCAGTGACAGGACAGGAAAAACTGTTTTTT. Translating gives CASSEAVTGQEKLFF.